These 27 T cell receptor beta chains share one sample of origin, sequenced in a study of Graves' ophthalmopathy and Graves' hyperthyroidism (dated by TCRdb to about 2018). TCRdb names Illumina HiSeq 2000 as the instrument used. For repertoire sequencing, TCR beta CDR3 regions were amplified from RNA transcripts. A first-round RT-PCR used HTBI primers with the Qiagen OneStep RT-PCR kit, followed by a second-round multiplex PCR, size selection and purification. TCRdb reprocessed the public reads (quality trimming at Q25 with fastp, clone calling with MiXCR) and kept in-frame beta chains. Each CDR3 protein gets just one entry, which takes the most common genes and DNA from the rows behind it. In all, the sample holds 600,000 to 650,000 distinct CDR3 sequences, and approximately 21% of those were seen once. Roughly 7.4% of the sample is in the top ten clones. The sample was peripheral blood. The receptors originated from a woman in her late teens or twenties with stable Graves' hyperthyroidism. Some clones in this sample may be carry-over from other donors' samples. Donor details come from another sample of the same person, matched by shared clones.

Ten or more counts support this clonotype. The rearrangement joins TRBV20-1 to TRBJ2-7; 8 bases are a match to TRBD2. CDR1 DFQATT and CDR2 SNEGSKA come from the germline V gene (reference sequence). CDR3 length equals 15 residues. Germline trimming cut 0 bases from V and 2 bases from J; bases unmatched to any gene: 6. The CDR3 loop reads CSARDYGTSPYEQYF. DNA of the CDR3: TGCAGTGCTAGAGATTACGGGACTAGTCCCTACGAGCAGTACTTC.

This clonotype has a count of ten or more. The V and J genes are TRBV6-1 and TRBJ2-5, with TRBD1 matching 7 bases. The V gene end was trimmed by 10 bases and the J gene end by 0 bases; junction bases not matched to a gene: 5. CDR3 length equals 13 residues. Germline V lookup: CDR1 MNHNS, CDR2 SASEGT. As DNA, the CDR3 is TGTGCCACCACGACAGGGTACCAAGAGACCCAGTACTTC. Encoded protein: CATTTGYQETQYF.

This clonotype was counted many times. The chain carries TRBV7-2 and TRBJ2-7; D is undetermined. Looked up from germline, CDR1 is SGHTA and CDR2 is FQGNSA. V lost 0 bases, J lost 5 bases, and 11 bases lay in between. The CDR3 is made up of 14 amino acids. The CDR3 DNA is TGTGCCAGCAGCTTAGCCCGGGTTCCCCACGAGCAGTACTTC. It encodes CASSLARVPHEQYF. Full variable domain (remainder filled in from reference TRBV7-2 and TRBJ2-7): GAGVSQSPSNKVTEKGKDVELRCDPISGHTALYWYRQSLGQGLEFLIYFQGNSAPDKSGLPSDRFSAERTGGSVSTLTIQRTQQEDSAVYLCASSLARVPHEQYFGPGTRLTVT.

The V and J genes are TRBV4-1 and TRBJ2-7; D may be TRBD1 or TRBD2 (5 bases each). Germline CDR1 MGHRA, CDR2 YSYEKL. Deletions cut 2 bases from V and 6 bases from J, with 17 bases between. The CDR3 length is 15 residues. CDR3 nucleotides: TGCGCCAGCAGCCAAATTGGCCGGGGACGGGGCGAGCAGTACTTC. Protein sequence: CASSQIGRGRGEQYF.

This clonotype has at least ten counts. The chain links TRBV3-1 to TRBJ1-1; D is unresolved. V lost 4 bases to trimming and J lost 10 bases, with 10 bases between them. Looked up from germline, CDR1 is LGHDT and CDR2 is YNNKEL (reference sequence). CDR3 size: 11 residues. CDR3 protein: CASSRNEGAFF. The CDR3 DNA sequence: TGTGCCAGCAGCCGCAACGAGGGAGCTTTCTTT.

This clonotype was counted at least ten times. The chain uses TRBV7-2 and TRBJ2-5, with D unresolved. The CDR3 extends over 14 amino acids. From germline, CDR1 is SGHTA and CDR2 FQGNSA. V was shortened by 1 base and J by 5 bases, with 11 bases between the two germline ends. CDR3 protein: CASSLGSFGETQYF. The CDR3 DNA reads TGTGCCAGCAGCTTAGGGTCCTTTGGGGAGACCCAGTACTTC.

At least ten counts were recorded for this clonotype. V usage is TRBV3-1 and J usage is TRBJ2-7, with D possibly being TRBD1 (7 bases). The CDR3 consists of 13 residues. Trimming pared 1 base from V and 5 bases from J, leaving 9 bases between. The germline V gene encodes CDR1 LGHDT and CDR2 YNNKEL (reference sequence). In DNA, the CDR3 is TGTGCCAGCAGCCAAGCCAGGGGGGACGAGCAGTACTTC. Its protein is CASSQARGDEQYF.

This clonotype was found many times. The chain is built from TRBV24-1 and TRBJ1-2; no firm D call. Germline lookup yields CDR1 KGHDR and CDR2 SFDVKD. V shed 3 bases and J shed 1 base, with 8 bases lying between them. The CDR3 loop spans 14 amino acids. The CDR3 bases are TGTGCCACCAGTGATCTCAGGTTTAACTATGGCTACACCTTC. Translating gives CATSDLRFNYGYTF.

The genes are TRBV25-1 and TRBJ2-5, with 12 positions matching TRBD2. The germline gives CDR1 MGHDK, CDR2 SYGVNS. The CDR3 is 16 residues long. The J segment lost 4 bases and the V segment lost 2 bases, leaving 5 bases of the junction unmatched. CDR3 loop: CASSEPSTSGGETQYF. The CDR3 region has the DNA TGTGCCAGCAGTGAACCTTCGACTAGCGGGGGAGAGACCCAGTACTTC.

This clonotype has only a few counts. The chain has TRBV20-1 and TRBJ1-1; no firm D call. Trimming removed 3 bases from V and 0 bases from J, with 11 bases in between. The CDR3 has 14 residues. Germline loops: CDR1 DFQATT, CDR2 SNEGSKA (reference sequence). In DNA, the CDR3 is TGCAGTGCTAGTAGTAGGGCCATGAACACTGAAGCTTTCTTT. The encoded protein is CSASSRAMNTEAFF.

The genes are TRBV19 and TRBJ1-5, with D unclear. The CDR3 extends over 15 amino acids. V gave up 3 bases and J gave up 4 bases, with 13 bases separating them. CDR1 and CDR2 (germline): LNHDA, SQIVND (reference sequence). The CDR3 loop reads CASSMLGPSNQPQHF. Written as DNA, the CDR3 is TGTGCCAGTAGTATGCTGGGTCCGAGTAATCAGCCCCAGCATTTT.

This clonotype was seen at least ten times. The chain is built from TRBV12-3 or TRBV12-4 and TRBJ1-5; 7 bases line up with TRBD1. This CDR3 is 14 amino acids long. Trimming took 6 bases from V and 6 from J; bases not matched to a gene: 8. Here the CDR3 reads CASSSDRAGQPQHF. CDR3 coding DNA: TGTGCCAGCAGCTCCGACAGGGCTGGTCAGCCCCAGCATTTT.

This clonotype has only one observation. This CDR3 is CSAPRLETDRYEQYF. CDR3 nucleotides: TGCAGTGCGCCCCGTCTTGAAACCGACCGGTACGAGCAGTACTTC. J is TRBJ2-7 and V is TRBV20-1, with D uncertain. The CDR3 is 15 residues long. Trimming removed 6 bases from V and 4 bases from J, with 22 bases in between. The germline gives CDR1 DFQATT, CDR2 SNEGSKA (reference sequence).

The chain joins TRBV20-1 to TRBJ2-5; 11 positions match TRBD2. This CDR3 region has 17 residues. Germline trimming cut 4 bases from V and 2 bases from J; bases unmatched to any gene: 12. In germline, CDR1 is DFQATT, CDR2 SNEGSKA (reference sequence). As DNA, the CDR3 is TGCAGTGCTAAACCCTTAGCGGGGGGGCCGAAGCAAGAGACCCAGTACTTC. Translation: CSAKPLAGGPKQETQYF.

CDR3 protein: CASSIPPQGKDAEAFF. In DNA, the CDR3 is TGTGCCAGTAGTATTCCCCCACAGGGGAAGGACGCTGAAGCTTTCTTT. The chain combines TRBV19 with TRBJ1-1, with TRBD1 matching over 7 bases. Unmatched junction bases numbered 13, after V lost 3 bases and J lost 6 bases. Per germline, CDR1 LNHDA and CDR2 SQIVND (reference sequence). The CDR3 runs to 16 residues.

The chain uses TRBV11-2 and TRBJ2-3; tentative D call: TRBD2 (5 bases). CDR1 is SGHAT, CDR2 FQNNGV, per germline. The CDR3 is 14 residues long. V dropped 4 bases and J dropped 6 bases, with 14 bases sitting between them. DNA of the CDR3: TGTGCCAGCAGCTCTAGAGGGATTGTGGATACGCAGTATTTT. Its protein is CASSSRGIVDTQYF. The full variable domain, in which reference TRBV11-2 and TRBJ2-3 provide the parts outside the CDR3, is EAGVAQSPRYKIIEKRQSVAFWCNPISGHATLYWYQQILGQGPKLLIQFQNNGVVDDSQLPKDRFSAERLKGVDSTLKIQPAKLEDSAVYLCASSSRGIVDTQYFGPGTRLTVL.

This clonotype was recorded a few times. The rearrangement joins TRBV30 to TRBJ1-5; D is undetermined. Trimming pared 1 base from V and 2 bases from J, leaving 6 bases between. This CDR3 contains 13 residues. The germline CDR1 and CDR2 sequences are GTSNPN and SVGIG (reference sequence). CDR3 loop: CAWSGSGNQPQHF. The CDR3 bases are TGTGCCTGGAGTGGCAGTGGCAATCAGCCCCAGCATTTT.

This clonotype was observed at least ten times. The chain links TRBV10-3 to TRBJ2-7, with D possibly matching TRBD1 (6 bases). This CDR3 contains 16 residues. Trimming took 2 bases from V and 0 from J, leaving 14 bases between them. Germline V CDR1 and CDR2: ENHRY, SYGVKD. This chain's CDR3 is CAISEIRGQSSYEQYF. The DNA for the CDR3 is TGTGCCATCAGTGAGATTCGCGGACAGAGCTCCTACGAGCAGTACTTC.

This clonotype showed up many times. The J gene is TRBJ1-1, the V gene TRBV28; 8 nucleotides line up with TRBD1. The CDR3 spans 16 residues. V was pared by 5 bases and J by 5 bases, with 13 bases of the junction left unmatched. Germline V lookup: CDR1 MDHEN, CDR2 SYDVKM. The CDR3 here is CASSPSGQGGRTEAFF. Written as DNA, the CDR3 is TGTGCCAGCAGTCCCTCCGGACAGGGCGGTAGAACTGAAGCTTTCTTT.

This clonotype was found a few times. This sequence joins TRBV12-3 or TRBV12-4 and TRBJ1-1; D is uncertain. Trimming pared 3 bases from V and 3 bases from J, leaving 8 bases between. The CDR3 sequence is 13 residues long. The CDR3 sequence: CASSFGVDTEAFF. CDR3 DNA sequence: TGTGCCAGCAGTTTTGGGGTAGACACTGAAGCTTTCTTT.

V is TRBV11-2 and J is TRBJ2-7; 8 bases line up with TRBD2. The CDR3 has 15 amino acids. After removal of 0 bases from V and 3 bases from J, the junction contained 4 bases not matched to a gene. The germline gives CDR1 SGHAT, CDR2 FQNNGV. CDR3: CASSLEGGGHYEQYF. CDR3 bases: TGTGCCAGCAGCTTAGAAGGCGGGGGGCACTACGAGCAGTACTTC.

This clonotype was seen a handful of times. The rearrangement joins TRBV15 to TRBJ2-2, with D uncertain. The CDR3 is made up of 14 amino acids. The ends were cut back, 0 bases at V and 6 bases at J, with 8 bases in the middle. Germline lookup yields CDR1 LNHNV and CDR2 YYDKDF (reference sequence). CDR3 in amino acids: CATSRELDPGELFF. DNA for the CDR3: TGTGCCACCAGCAGAGAACTTGATCCCGGGGAGCTGTTTTTT.

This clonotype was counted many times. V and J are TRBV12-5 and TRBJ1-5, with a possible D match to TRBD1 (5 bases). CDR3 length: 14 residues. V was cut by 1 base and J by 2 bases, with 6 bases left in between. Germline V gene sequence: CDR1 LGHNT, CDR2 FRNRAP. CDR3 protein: CASGLGGGNQPQHF. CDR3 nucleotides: TGTGCTAGTGGTTTGGGGGGGGGCAATCAGCCCCAGCATTTT.

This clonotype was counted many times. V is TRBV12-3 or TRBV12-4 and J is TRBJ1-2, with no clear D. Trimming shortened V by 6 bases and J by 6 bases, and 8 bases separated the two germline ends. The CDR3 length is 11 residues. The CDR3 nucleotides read TGTGCCAGCAGCCAGCGGAATGGCTACACCTTC. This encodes CASSQRNGYTF.

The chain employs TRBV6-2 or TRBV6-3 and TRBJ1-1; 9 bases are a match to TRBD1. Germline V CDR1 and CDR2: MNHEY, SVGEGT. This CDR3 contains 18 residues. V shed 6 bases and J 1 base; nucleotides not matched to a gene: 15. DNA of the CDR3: TGTGCCAGCAGGCCCCCGGGACAGGGAAGGGAGAAGAACACTGAAGCTTTCTTT. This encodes CASRPPGQGREKNTEAFF.

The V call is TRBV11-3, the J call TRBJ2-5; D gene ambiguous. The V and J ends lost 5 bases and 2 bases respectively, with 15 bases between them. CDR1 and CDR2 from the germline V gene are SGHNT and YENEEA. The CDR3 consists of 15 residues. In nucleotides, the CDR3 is TGTGCCAGCAGCCTTATGGAGCAGGTACAAGAGACCCAGTACTTC. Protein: CASSLMEQVQETQYF.

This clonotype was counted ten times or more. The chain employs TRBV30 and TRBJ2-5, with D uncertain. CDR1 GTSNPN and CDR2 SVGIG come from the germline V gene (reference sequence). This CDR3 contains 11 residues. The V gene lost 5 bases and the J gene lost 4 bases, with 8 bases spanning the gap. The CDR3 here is CAWESRETQYF. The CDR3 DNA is TGTGCCTGGGAATCGAGAGAGACCCAGTACTTC.